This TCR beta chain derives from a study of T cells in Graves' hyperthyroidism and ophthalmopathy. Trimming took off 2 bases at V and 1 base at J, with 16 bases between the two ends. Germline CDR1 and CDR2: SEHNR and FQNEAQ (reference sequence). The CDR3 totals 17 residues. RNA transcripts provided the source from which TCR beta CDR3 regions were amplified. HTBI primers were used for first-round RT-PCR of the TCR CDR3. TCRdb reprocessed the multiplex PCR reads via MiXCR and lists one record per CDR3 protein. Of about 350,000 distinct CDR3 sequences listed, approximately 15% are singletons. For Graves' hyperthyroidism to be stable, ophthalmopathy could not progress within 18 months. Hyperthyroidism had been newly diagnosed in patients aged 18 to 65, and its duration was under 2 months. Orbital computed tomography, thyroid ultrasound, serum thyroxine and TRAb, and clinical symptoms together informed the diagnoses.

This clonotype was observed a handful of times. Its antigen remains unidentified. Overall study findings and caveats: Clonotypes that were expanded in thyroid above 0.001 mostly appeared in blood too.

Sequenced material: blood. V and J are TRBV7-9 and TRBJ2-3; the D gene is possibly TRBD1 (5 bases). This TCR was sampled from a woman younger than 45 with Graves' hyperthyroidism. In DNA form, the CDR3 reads TGTGCCAGCAGCTTACCGAAGGTGGGGCCGGGCACAGATACGCAGTATTTT. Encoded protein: CASSLPKVGPGTDTQYF.